Sequencing of this T cell receptor (beta chain) was carried out in a study of long-term antiretroviral therapy in people with HIV (dated by TCRdb to between 2021 and 2024). About the investigation overall: The earliest samples were collected roughly a decade before the 2015 WHO recommendation for immediate ART, at a time when ART was usually postponed until CD4 counts fell. A retrospective serial study tested whether changes in peripheral blood TRB repertoire composition and diversity were associated with ART initiation and durable HIV suppression. From fewer than 35 adults with confirmed HIV infection, the cohort provided under 250 cryopreserved PBMC samples, gathered serially across a mean of approximately six years (range 1-12). Of the 30 to 35 participants with HIV, roughly 10 were female. No cross-contamination during QIAcube processing was shown when test extractions of a monoclonal T-cell line were performed alongside roughly 30 polyclonal samples. The full study reports these points: Starting ART was linked to a significant rise in TRB diversity, yet even with long-term ART the diversity remained significantly lower than in transplant donor controls. The samples were dated from about 2004 to 2018, and the ART regimens that were used may be less effective than current ART regimens. Because cell numbers in pre-ART samples were limited, unsorted PBMC were profiled instead of sorted CD4+ and CD8+ T cells. HIV repertoires had narrower CDR3 length ranges than controls, and the network structure suggested an antigen-experienced repertoire that shifted only slightly toward naive after ART. Inferences about post-ART repertoire changes are limited because no data were available on ART adherence, viral resistance or therapy changes. Owing to limited PBMC availability, only the TCR beta chain was sequenced, without alpha chain pairing. Expanded TRB clones identified before ART initiation dominated the repertoire at all time points, although this dominance fluctuated and declined in many PLHIV after ART.

The immunoSEQ hsTCRB v3.0 assay was used at survey level resolution to sequence the TRB variable region. The target sequencing depth for TRB was 40,000-50,000 T-cell genomes per sample. An Illumina MiSeq with a v3 150-cycle kit was used to sequence the pooled TRB libraries. The paper's data handling went like this. Repertoire analysis was performed in R inside a reproducible Nextflow workflow that covered QC, data transformation and analysis. Custom analyses were implemented in LymphoSeq2, an R package for AIRR-Seq data exploration. After excluding several samples that yielded fewer than 5000 total TRB sequences, 188 HIV repertoires remained for analysis. Among the 170 to 200 retained HIV repertoires, fewer than 65 were collected before ART initiation and 120 to 130 after ART initiation. Repertoires were downsampled to 5000 TRB nucleotide sequences, and summary statistics were averaged over 100 downsampling iterations. The analysis kept only TRB sequences whose CDR3 regions were at least seven amino acids long. Diversity was assessed using a clonality score derived from Shannon entropy and using the Gini coefficient. In repertoire networks, the top 5000 CDR3 amino acid sequences were linked whenever an edit distance of one separated two sequences. GLIPH2 predicted antigen specificity groups and MHC restriction for TRB CDR3 amino acid sequences. Known CMV, EBV, HIV or tissue antigen associations were flagged by matching CDR3 amino acid sequences against VDJdb and McPAS-TCR. Pre-ART, post-ART and control groups were compared with Wilcoxon signed-rank tests and Holm-Bonferroni correction. TCRdb holds this immuneACCESS table with in-frame rearrangements only. Some clones are missing; in checked studies, unresolved V genes explain under half, and the rest has no known cause. V and J calls plus clone size are reproduced from that table; the DNA served to infer D and trimming. Here the sample has 45,000 or so clones; about 94% occur a single time. Of the sample, approximately 2% falls within the top ten clones.

To be included, a participant needed at least one PBMC sample from before ART initiation plus at least two post-ART samples. Every participant with HIV received treatment in the United States of America. Before DNA extraction, cryopreserved samples of roughly 0.85-11 million PBMC were thawed and then washed. At the time of the earliest PBMC sample, participants with HIV were aged between roughly 20 and 55 years. Per participant, PBMC samples came from 1-4 timepoints prior to ART initiation and 2-8 timepoints following ART initiation, for a median of 7 samples. Serial HIV viral load, CD4+ T-cell count, ART history and demographic data were obtained for every participant. Genomic DNA was extracted from unsorted PBMC with a Qiagen kit on a QIAcube, with processing performed in batches of 12 samples. A word on this clone: Its antigen is still unknown. No much larger clone exists at a distance of one base, and base qualities are not known.

Inclusive of the bounding cysteine and phenylalanine, the CDR3 is 15 residues long. CDR3 DNA only is kept here, 45 bases in frame from base 1. Per the germline V gene, SGHAT is the CDR1 and FQNNGV is the CDR2. The germline V and J ends show losses of 1 base and 6 bases respectively, and no gene match explains 3 bases of the junction. The source is a man aged 25 to 40 with HIV. Material: unsorted PBMCs, obtained approximately 9.1 years after starting antiretroviral therapy. The sequence is built from TRBV11-2 and TRBJ1-4; 9 nucleotides in the junction match TRBD1. Here the CDR3 is given as CASSLGDRVDEKLFF. The DNA sequence is TGTGCCAGCAGCTTAGGGGACAGGGTGGATGAAAAACTGTTTTTT. Extended through the reference TRBV11-2 and TRBJ1-4 proteins, this CDR3 yields the full variable domain: EAGVAQSPRYKIIEKRQSVAFWCNPISGHATLYWYQQILGQGPKLLIQFQNNGVVDDSQLPKDRFSAERLKGVDSTLKIQPAKLEDSAVYLCASSLGDRVDEKLFFGSGTQLSVL.